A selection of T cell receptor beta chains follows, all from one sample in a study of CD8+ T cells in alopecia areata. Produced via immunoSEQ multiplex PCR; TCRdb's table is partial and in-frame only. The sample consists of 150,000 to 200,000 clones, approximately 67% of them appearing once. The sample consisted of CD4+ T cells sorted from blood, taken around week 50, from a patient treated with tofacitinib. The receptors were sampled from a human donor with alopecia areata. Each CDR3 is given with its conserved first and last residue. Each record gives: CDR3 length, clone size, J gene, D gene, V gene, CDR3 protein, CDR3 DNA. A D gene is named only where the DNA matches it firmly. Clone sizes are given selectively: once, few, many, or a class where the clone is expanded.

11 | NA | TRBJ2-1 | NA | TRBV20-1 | CSAGPLNEQFF | TGCAGTGCGGGCCCATTGAATGAGCAGTTCTTC
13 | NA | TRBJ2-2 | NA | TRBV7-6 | CASNAPGAGELFF | TGTGCCAGCAACGCTCCCGGAGCTGGGGAGCTGTTTTTT
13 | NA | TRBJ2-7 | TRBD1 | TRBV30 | CAWTWTGSSEQYF | TGTGCCTGGACTTGGACAGGGAGCAGCGAGCAGTACTTC
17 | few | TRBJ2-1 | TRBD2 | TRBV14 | CASSQGLGTILSNEQFF | TGTGCCAGCAGCCAAGGGTTGGGGACTATCCTAAGTAATGAGCAGTTCTTC
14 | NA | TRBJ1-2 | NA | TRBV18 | CASSPEVSPAGYTF | TGTGCCAGCTCACCGGAGGTCTCCCCAGCGGGCTACACCTTC
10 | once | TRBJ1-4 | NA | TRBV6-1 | CASGAWELFF | TGTGCCAGCGGGGCGTGGGAACTGTTTTTT
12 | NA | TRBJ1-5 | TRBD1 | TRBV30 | CAWSRGLQPQHF | TGTGCCTGGAGTAGGGGGCTTCAGCCCCAGCATTTT
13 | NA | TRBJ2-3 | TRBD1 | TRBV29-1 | CSARQGITDTQYF | TGCAGCGCACGACAGGGGATCACAGATACGCAGTATTTT
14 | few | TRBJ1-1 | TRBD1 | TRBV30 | CAWRRGDRGTEAFF | TGTGCCTGGAGACGCGGGGACAGGGGGACTGAAGCTTTCTTT
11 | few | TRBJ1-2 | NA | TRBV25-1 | CASSGLRGYTF | TGTGCCAGCAGTGGCCTTCGTGGCTACACCTTC
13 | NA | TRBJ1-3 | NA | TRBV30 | CAWIRGSGNTIYF | TGTGCCTGGATCCGGGGGTCTGGAAACACCATATATTTT
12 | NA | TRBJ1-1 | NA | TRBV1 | CTSSRRNTEAFF | TGCACCAGCAGCCGCAGGAACACTGAAGCTTTCTTT
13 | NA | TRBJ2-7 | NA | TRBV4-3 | CASSQDGPAEQYF | TGCGCCAGCAGCCAAGACGGCCCCGCCGAGCAGTACTTC
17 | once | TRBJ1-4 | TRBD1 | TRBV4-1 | CASSLGQGVEANEKLFF | TGCGCCAGCAGCTTGGGACAGGGCGTCGAGGCTAATGAAAAACTGTTTTTT
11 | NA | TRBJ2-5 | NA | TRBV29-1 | CSVKDWETQYF | TGCAGCGTGAAGGATTGGGAGACCCAGTACTTC
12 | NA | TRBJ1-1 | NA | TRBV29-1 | CSLGQPNTEAFF | TGCAGCCTCGGACAGCCGAACACTGAAGCTTTCTTT
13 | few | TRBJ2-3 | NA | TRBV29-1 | CSVGRDLTDTQYF | TGCAGCGTTGGGAGAGATCTCACAGATACGCAGTATTTT
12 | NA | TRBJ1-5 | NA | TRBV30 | CAWGWANQPQHF | TGTGCCTGGGGGTGGGCAAATCAGCCCCAGCATTTT
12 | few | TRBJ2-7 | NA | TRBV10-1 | CASRYRAYEQYF | TGCGCCAGCCGATACAGAGCCTACGAGCAGTACTTC
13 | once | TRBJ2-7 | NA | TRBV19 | CASGNLYSDEQYF | TGTGCCAGTGGTAACCTCTATAGCGACGAGCAGTACTTC
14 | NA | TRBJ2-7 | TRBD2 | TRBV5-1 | CASGTSGTSYEQYF | TGCGCCAGCGGGACTAGCGGGACCTCCTACGAGCAGTACTTC
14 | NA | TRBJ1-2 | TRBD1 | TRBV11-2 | CASSLVAGGSGYTF | TGTGCCAGCAGCTTAGTTGCAGGGGGCTCTGGCTACACCTTC
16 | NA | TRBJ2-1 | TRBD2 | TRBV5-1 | CASSLGSGGAHNEQFF | TGCGCCAGCAGCTTGGGCAGCGGGGGGGCCCACAATGAGCAGTTCTTC
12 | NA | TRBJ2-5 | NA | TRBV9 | CASSVERETQYF | TGTGCCAGCAGCGTAGAGAGAGAGACCCAGTACTTC
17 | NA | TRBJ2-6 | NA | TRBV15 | CATTQLRTVSGANVLTF | TGTGCCACCACCCAGCTCAGGACAGTCTCTGGGGCCAACGTCCTGACTTTC
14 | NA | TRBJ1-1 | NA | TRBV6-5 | CASSYASGIVGAFF | TGTGCCAGCAGTTACGCTTCAGGGATCGTCGGGGCTTTCTTT
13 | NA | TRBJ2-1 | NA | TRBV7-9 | CASSLSGYNEQFF | TGTGCCAGCAGCCTTTCGGGGTACAATGAGCAGTTCTTC
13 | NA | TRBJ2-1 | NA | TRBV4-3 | CASSQDRPREQFF | TGCGCCAGCAGCCAAGATCGGCCCCGTGAGCAGTTCTTC
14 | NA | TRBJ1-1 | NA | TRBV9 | CASSVEAMNTEAFF | TGTGCCAGCAGCGTAGAGGCTATGAACACTGAAGCTTTCTTT
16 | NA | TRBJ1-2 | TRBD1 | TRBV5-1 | CASSPGGTGQRDGYTF | TGCGCCAGCAGCCCGGGAGGGACAGGGCAACGCGATGGCTACACCTTC
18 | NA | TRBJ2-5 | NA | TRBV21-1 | CASSRKSMGAPLQETQYF | TGTGCCAGCAGCCGCAAGTCCATGGGGGCCCCCCTACAAGAGACCCAGTACTTC